Below are 28 T cell receptor beta chains sequenced from a single sample in a study of T cells in Graves' hyperthyroidism and ophthalmopathy. What was amplified from RNA transcripts were TCR beta CDR3 regions. The HTBI primer set served for first-round RT-PCR of the TCR CDR3. TCRdb called the multiplex PCR reads again in MiXCR, with one record for every CDR3 protein. The data contain roughly 740,000 distinct CDR3 sequences, around 17% of them singletons. Sequencing input: blood. Every receptor here comes from a man aged 18-30 years with Graves' hyperthyroidism.

This clonotype turned up a few times. The rearrangement joins TRBV7-9 to TRBJ2-7, with D unclear. In germline, CDR1 is SEHNR, CDR2 FQNEAQ (reference sequence). The V gene lost 5 bases and the J gene lost 2 bases, with 13 bases spanning the gap. The CDR3 totals 14 residues. CDR3 nucleotides: TGTGCCAGCAGCAAGGCGGCAGGAGCCTACGAGCAGTACTTC. Translating gives CASSKAAGAYEQYF.

This clonotype was detected many times. V usage is TRBV29-1 and J usage is TRBJ2-1, with 12 nucleotides matching TRBD2. Unmatched junction bases numbered 6, after V lost 7 bases and J lost 8 bases. The CDR3 has 13 amino acids. The germline gives CDR1 SQVTM, CDR2 ANQGSEA. CDR3 DNA: TGCAGCGCAAGGACTAGCGGGGTACATGAGCAGTTCTTC. It yields the protein CSARTSGVHEQFF.

This clonotype was observed many times. This chain links TRBV9 with TRBJ2-3; 7 bases fit TRBD1. V gave up 4 bases and J gave up 2 bases; unmatched junction bases: 10. The CDR3 contains 16 residues. Germline lookup yields CDR1 SGDLS and CDR2 YYNGEE. The CDR3 DNA reads as TGTGCCAGCAGCCAATGGACAGGCGACGACACAGATACGCAGTATTTT. This sequence encodes CASSQWTGDDTDTQYF.

The chain is built from TRBV10-3 and TRBJ2-1; D possibly corresponds to TRBD2 (6 bases). Germline V gene lookup returns CDR1 ENHRY and CDR2 SYGVKD. Trimming shortened V by 4 bases and J by 5 bases, and 12 bases separated the two germline ends. The CDR3 is made up of 14 amino acids. The CDR3 spells CAISGARRDNEQFF. The CDR3, as DNA: TGTGCCATCAGTGGGGCTCGGAGGGACAATGAGCAGTTCTTC.

This clonotype showed up just a few times. This chain connects TRBV30 to TRBJ2-7, with D perhaps TRBD2 (5 bases). Germline V CDR1 and CDR2: GTSNPN, SVGIG (reference sequence). This CDR3 has 14 residues. V was trimmed by 1 base and J by 3 bases, leaving 13 bases between them. The CDR3 spells CAWSGGEGFYEQYF. Written as DNA, the CDR3 is TGTGCCTGGAGTGGAGGAGAGGGCTTCTACGAGCAGTACTTC.

Of note for this clonotype: The junction departs from germline at one end; a sequencing error may be responsible. J is TRBJ2-6 and V is TRBV7-7; D gene ambiguous. This CDR3 has 17 residues. Germline values: CDR1 SSHAT, CDR2 FNYEAQ (reference sequence). For the CDR3, the DNA is TGTGCTAGCAGCGCTAGTCCGCCGAGCTCTGGGGCCAACGTCCTGACTTTC. Protein product: CASSASPPSSGANVLTF.

A single count supports this clonotype. A clone one base away is much larger, so this may be a read error. V is TRBV7-3 and J is TRBJ2-7, with TRBD2 matching 10 bases. Trimming removed 5 bases from V and 6 bases from J; junction bases left unmatched: 7. CDR1 is SGHTA and CDR2 is FQGTGA in the germline V gene. The CDR3 runs to 14 residues. The CDR3 DNA reads as TGTGCCAGCAGCGTAGCGGGGGGTGACTGCGAGCAGTACTTC. Translated, it gives CASSVAGGDCEQYF. Full variable domain (outside the CDR3, taken from reference TRBV7-3 and TRBJ2-7): GAGVSQTPSNKVTEKGKYVELRCDPISGHTALYWYRQSLGQGPEFLIYFQGTGAADDSGLPNDRFFAVRPEGSVSTLKIQRTERGDSAVYLCASSVAGGDCEQYFGPGTRLTVT.

This clonotype has a handful of counts. This sequence joins TRBV4-2 and TRBJ1-1, with D hard to call. This CDR3 contains 13 residues. V lost 1 base and J lost 5, with 8 bases in between. The germline V gene has CDR1 LGHNA and CDR2 YNFKEQ. The CDR3 DNA follows: TGTGCCAGCAGCCAAGGGAGGGAAACTGAAGCTTTCTTT. It codes for CASSQGRETEAFF.

This clonotype was recorded a few times. The J gene is TRBJ1-1, the V gene TRBV2; D perhaps matches TRBD1 (6 bases). V lost 1 base and J 11 bases, leaving 17 bases between the germline ends. This CDR3 has 14 residues. Germline lookup yields CDR1 SNHLY and CDR2 FYNNEI. CDR3 sequence reads: CASSEGTALGAAFF. As DNA, the CDR3 is TGTGCCAGCAGTGAAGGGACAGCCTTAGGGGCGGCTTTCTTT.

Ten or more counts support this clonotype. The chain couples TRBV15 to TRBJ1-1; the match to TRBD1 covers 8 bases. Germline CDR1 and CDR2: LNHNV and YYDKDF (reference sequence). The junction had 6 bases not matched to a gene; V was cut back by 0 bases and J by 0 bases. The CDR3 totals 17 residues. DNA for the CDR3: TGTGCCACCAGCAGAGATCTGGACAGGGCTGTGAACACTGAAGCTTTCTTT. Amino acids: CATSRDLDRAVNTEAFF.

This chain joins TRBV28 and TRBJ1-5; the match to TRBD1 covers 7 bases. Germline values: CDR1 MDHEN, CDR2 SYDVKM. CDR3 length: 15 residues. With V trimmed by 6 bases and J by 1 base, 6 bases remained unmatched. The CDR3 is CASRPTGSSNQPQHF. CDR3 nucleotides: TGTGCCAGCAGGCCGACAGGGTCGAGCAATCAGCCCCAGCATTTT.

This clonotype was counted only a few times. The rearrangement uses TRBV4-3 and TRBJ2-2; 12 bases are shared with TRBD1. The CDR3 loop spans 17 amino acids. V shed 4 bases and J 7 bases; nucleotides not matched to a gene: 10. Germline V CDR1 and CDR2: LGHNA, YSLEER. The CDR3 spells CASSRLQGQGAHGELFF. The CDR3 DNA reads as TGCGCCAGCAGCCGATTACAGGGACAGGGGGCCCACGGGGAGCTGTTTTTT.

The table lists this clonotype with a few counts. This chain joins TRBV9 and TRBJ1-3; tentatively, D is TRBD1 (5 bases). The germline V gene has CDR1 SGDLS and CDR2 YYNGEE. The V end was cut by 2 bases, the J end by 2 bases, with 8 bases between. The CDR3 is 14 residues long. CDR3 protein: CASSVGGTGNTIYF. The CDR3 nucleotides are TGTGCCAGCAGCGTCGGGGGGACTGGAAACACCATATATTTT.

A few counts support this clonotype. The chain links TRBV6-1 to TRBJ2-7; no definite D call. The germline gives CDR1 MNHNS, CDR2 SASEGT. This CDR3 comprises 15 residues. V was pared by 7 bases and J by 4 bases, with 20 bases between. The CDR3 loop reads CASTNPWAGLYEQYF. CDR3 DNA sequence: TGTGCCAGCACCAACCCTTGGGCAGGTCTTTACGAGCAGTACTTC.

Many counts were recorded for this clonotype. The chain employs TRBV27 and TRBJ2-5; possibly TRBD2 for D (7 bases). Germline CDR1 is MNHEY and CDR2 is SMNVEV (reference sequence). The CDR3 covers 13 residues. The germline V and J ends were trimmed by 5 bases and 5 bases, with 12 bases remaining between them. DNA for the CDR3: TGTGCCAGCAGTCGCACGGGGGGCGAGACCCAGTACTTC. This codes for CASSRTGGETQYF.

This clonotype appeared a few times. Because it lacks the conserved phenylalanine or tryptophan at the end, this CDR3 is likely a read error. The chain recombines TRBV18 with TRBJ1-2; 7 bases fit TRBD1. The CDR3 is 14 amino acids. Losses at the gene ends were 4 bases for V and 3 bases for J; bases not matched to a gene: 5. CDR1 is KGHSH and CDR2 is LQKENI in the germline V gene. CDR3 amino acids: CASSQGTADYGYTL. Written as DNA, the CDR3 is TGTGCCAGCTCACAAGGGACAGCCGACTATGGCTACACCCTC.

The sample holds many counts of this clonotype. In DNA form, the CDR3 reads TGTGCCAGCAGCGCGACCGGGACAGGATCCTACGAGCAGTACTTC. Translating it yields CASSATGTGSYEQYF. The chain employs TRBV14 and TRBJ2-7; 8 nucleotides match TRBD1. The CDR3 extends over 15 amino acids. Trimming took 5 bases from V and 1 from J; bases not matched to a gene: 7. Germline loops: CDR1 SGHDN, CDR2 FVKESK.

The table lists this clonotype with many counts. The CDR3 loop is CASLPPGQGVETQYF. The CDR3 nucleotides are TGTGCCAGCCTCCCACCGGGACAGGGTGTAGAGACCCAGTACTTC. The rearrangement uses TRBV28 and TRBJ2-5; 9 bases map to TRBD1. Germline V gene lookup returns CDR1 MDHEN and CDR2 SYDVKM. V lost 8 bases and J lost 4; bases outside the gene matches: 11. The CDR3 extends over 15 amino acids.

Only a few counts were recorded for this clonotype. The chain is built from TRBV29-1 and TRBJ2-1, with D hard to call. Germline assignment: CDR1 SQVTM and CDR2 ANQGSEA. The CDR3 loop spans 14 amino acids. V lost 4 bases to trimming and J lost 0 bases, with 10 bases between them. The CDR3, as DNA: TGCAGCGTTGTACAGCCTGGCTCCTACAATGAGCAGTTCTTC. As protein: CSVVQPGSYNEQFF.

CDR3 protein: CAISEMGEAGELFF. Written as DNA, the CDR3 is TGTGCCATCAGTGAAATGGGCGAAGCCGGGGAGCTGTTTTTT. The V call is TRBV10-3, the J call TRBJ2-2, with D hard to call. The germline V gene has CDR1 ENHRY and CDR2 SYGVKD. V shed 3 bases and J shed 6 bases, with 11 bases lying between them. This CDR3 region has 14 residues.

This clonotype was observed at least ten times. The rearrangement joins TRBV28 to TRBJ2-1; 8 bases match TRBD2. From germline, CDR1 is MDHEN and CDR2 SYDVKM. The V segment lost 5 bases and the J segment 8 bases; nucleotides outside the gene matches: 14. The CDR3 covers 16 residues. This CDR3 reads CASSVIGTSGFHEQFF. The CDR3 DNA is TGTGCCAGCAGTGTGATAGGGACTAGTGGGTTTCATGAGCAGTTCTTC. Variable domain in full (rest from reference TRBV28 and TRBJ2-1): DVKVTQSSRYLVKRTGEKVFLECVQDMDHENMFWYRQDPGLGLRLIYFSYDVKMKEKGDIPEGYSVSREKKERFSLILESASTNQTSMYLCASSVIGTSGFHEQFFGPGTRLTVL.

This sequence joins TRBV4-2 and TRBJ2-7, with a weak D call TRBD2 (6 bases). The CDR3 runs to 14 residues. With 1 base removed from V and 2 bases from J, the gap between germline ends came to 9 bases. Germline V gene lookup returns CDR1 LGHNA and CDR2 YNFKEQ. The CDR3 region is CASSQGGVTYEQYF. CDR3 bases: TGTGCCAGCAGCCAAGGCGGGGTTACCTACGAGCAGTACTTC.

At least ten counts were recorded for this clonotype. This chain uses TRBV2 with TRBJ1-5; no clear D. Trimming cost V 6 bases and J 4 bases, with 16 bases left between them. CDR1 SNHLY and CDR2 FYNNEI come from the germline V gene. The CDR3 is made up of 15 amino acids. This chain's CDR3 is CASRWGVAGNQPQHF. The DNA for the CDR3 is TGTGCCAGCAGGTGGGGAGTTGCGGGTAATCAGCCCCAGCATTTT. Full variable domain (rest looked up from reference TRBV2 and TRBJ1-5): EPEVTQTPSHQVTQMGQEVILRCVPISNHLYFYWYRQILGQKVEFLVSFYNNEISEKSEIFDDQFSVERPDGSNFTLKIRSTKLEDSAMYFCASRWGVAGNQPQHFGDGTRLSIL.

The chain joins TRBV30 to TRBJ2-7; D call uncertain. The CDR3 contains 13 residues. Germline loops: CDR1 GTSNPN, CDR2 SVGIG (reference sequence). Trimming removed 0 bases from V and 5 bases from J, with 11 bases in between. The CDR3 nucleotides are TGTGCCTGGAGTGTGCACATAACCCACGAGCAGTACTTC. It translates to CAWSVHITHEQYF.

This clonotype was seen repeatedly, ten times or more. The chain is built from TRBV6-2 or TRBV6-3 and TRBJ2-5; D remains ambiguous. Trimming left V 0 bases short and J 5 bases short, with 16 bases between. The germline CDR1 and CDR2 sequences are MNHEY and SVGEGT. The CDR3 is 16 amino acids. For the CDR3, the DNA is TGTGCCAGCAGTTACTCGGGAACAACACCTAGGGAGACCCAGTACTTC. This translates into CASSYSGTTPRETQYF.

The table lists this clonotype with a few counts. V usage is TRBV10-3 and J usage is TRBJ2-7, with 13 positions matching TRBD2. V lost 3 bases, J lost 6 bases, and 8 bases stayed unmatched. Looked up from germline, CDR1 is ENHRY and CDR2 is SYGVKD. This CDR3 comprises 16 residues. The CDR3 DNA sequence: TGTGCCATCAGTGACCTGACTAGCGGGAGGATCGGCGAGCAGTACTTC. Protein sequence: CAISDLTSGRIGEQYF.

This clonotype has just a few counts. The chain uses TRBV29-1 and TRBJ2-7; possibly TRBD1 or TRBD2 for D (5 bases each). Germline lookup yields CDR1 SQVTM and CDR2 ANQGSEA. There are 12 residues in the CDR3. With 3 bases removed from V and 5 bases from J, the gap between germline ends came to 11 bases. In nucleotides, the CDR3 is TGCAGCGTTGAGCTGGGACGGAACGAGCAGTACTTC. Translated, it gives CSVELGRNEQYF.

This rearrangement joins TRBV4-3 to TRBJ2-7, with TRBD1 matching 9 bases. Germline values: CDR1 LGHNA, CDR2 YSLEER. CDR3 length: 15 amino acids. The junction had 3 bases not matched to a gene; V was cut back by 0 bases and J by 3 bases. This chain's CDR3 is CASSQETGGDYEQYF. CDR3 nucleotide sequence: TGCGCCAGCAGCCAAGAGACAGGGGGTGACTACGAGCAGTACTTC.